This T cell receptor beta chain came from a study of blood T cell repertoires in COVID-19. Details on this clone: Distinct nucleotide sequences in the sample also encode this CDR3.

Looked up from germline, CDR1 is MNHEY and CDR2 is SVGAGI. The length of the CDR3 is 14 residues. Losses at the gene ends were 6 bases for V and 5 bases for J; bases not matched to a gene: 3. TCRdb's copy holds only in-frame clones and misses some; the assay was immunoSEQ multiplex PCR. The table includes roughly 160,000 clones, approximately 79% detected once. The V gene is TRBV6-5, the J gene TRBJ2-2, with TRBD1 matching 10 bases. The sequenced material came from PBMCs or T cells enriched from blood (not recorded which). The receptor was isolated from a woman aged 70-85 years in a cohort exposed to, infected with or recovered from COVID-19 (not recorded which). The CDR3 DNA reads TGTGCCAGCAGGTCGGGACAGGGGACCGGGGAGCTGTTTTTT. Translating it yields CASRSGQGTGELFF.